Following are 8 T cell receptor beta chains from one sample sequenced in a study of T cells after yellow fever vaccination. TCRdb independently ran MiXCR on the 5' RACE reads; one entry per CDR3 protein. The sample lists a few hundred thousand distinct CDR3 sequences; about 4% were seen once. Here the sequenced sample was PBMCs, taken 5 days after the yellow fever booster vaccination. Receptor source: a man between 18 and 29 years old who received the YFV17D yellow fever vaccine.

The chain is built from TRBV24-1 and TRBJ2-1; D is possibly TRBD2 (6 bases). The CDR3 runs to 14 residues. V was cut by 10 bases and J by 4 bases, with 16 bases left in between. Germline loops: CDR1 KGHDR, CDR2 SFDVKD. The CDR3 reads CATSHGGSYNEQFF. The CDR3 coding sequence is TGTGCCACTTCCCACGGGGGATCATACAATGAGCAGTTCTTC.

V and J are TRBV7-2 and TRBJ2-3; 8 bases map to TRBD2. The CDR3 is 16 residues long. Germline V CDR1 and CDR2: SGHTA, FQGNSA. Trimming at V came to 2 bases and at J to 1 base, leaving 5 bases not matched to a gene. CDR3 sequence (DNA): TGTGCCAGCAGCTTACTCGGGGGGGCCGGCACAGATACGCAGTATTTT. Amino acids: CASSLLGGAGTDTQYF.

This clonotype turned up a few times. The chain joins TRBV10-3 to TRBJ1-2, with 8 positions matching TRBD1. The ends lost 4 bases at V and 4 bases at J; junction bases unmatched: 5. The CDR3 contains 14 residues. Germline assignment: CDR1 ENHRY and CDR2 SYGVKD. As DNA, the CDR3 is TGTGCCATCAGTGGGGGCGGACAGGGCTATGGCTACACCTTC. Translating gives CAISGGGQGYGYTF.

This clonotype was seen at least ten times. The CDR3 is CSASPRGAVDNEQFF. The CDR3 bases are TGCAGTGCTAGTCCCCGGGGAGCGGTGGACAATGAGCAGTTCTTC. The chain recombines TRBV20-1 with TRBJ2-1; TRBD2 is a possible D gene (5 bases). The CDR3 is 15 amino acids. The germline gives CDR1 DFQATT, CDR2 SNEGSKA (reference sequence). V was trimmed by 3 bases and J by 5 bases, leaving 17 bases between them.

This clonotype was seen many times. This rearrangement joins TRBV4-1 to TRBJ2-4; D might be TRBD2 (6 bases). Germline CDR1 reads MGHRA; CDR2 reads YSYEKL. V gave up 0 bases and J gave up 6 bases, with 15 bases separating them. The CDR3 sequence is 16 residues long. The chain's CDR3 is CASSQDPPMEGNIQYF. CDR3 DNA: TGCGCCAGCAGCCAAGATCCCCCAATGGAGGGAAACATTCAGTACTTC.

This clonotype was recorded many times. J is TRBJ2-5 and V is TRBV20-1; D might be TRBD1 (6 bases). V was clipped by 0 bases and J by 2 bases, with 10 bases between them. Germline CDR1 and CDR2: DFQATT and SNEGSKA (reference sequence). This CDR3 contains 14 residues. CDR3 nucleotides: TGCAGTGCTAGAGAAAGTCAGGGGCAAGAGACCCAGTACTTC. It yields the protein CSARESQGQETQYF.

The CDR3 region has the DNA TGTGCCAGCAGCCCCGGGGACAGGCGGGTGGCTTTCTTT. Residues: CASSPGDRRVAFF. The J gene is TRBJ1-1, the V gene TRBV3-1; 8 bases are a match to TRBD1. The germline CDR1 and CDR2 sequences are LGHDT and YNNKEL (reference sequence). Losses at the gene ends were 4 bases for V and 11 bases for J; bases not matched to a gene: 9. The CDR3 runs 13 residues. Combining the CDR3 with reference TRBV3-1 and TRBJ1-1 gives the whole variable domain DTAVSQTPKYLVTQMGNDKSIKCEQNLGHDTMYWYKQDSKKFLKIMFSYNNKELIINETVPNRFSPKSPDKAHLNLHINSLELGDSAVYFCASSPGDRRVAFFGQGTRLTVV.

This chain uses TRBV4-1 with TRBJ2-5; D is ambiguous. Germline-derived CDR1 and CDR2 are MGHRA and YSYEKL. The ends were cut back, 3 bases at V and 1 base at J, with 12 bases in the middle. This CDR3 spans 15 amino acids. This CDR3 is CASSHSPGSQETQYF. CDR3 DNA: TGCGCCAGCAGCCATAGTCCTGGGTCCCAAGAGACCCAGTACTTC.